The following is a TCR beta chain sequence with its context. With a much larger clone just one base away, this may be a read error. The sample originates from a study of CD8+CD57+ T cells in acquired aplastic anemia. Looking at the study overall: Recorded DNA amounts for sorted CD4+ and CD8+ cells had an average of around 3 ug.

According to the study, genomic DNA was the template for TCR beta VDJ and CDR3 profiling. TCRdb itself ran the reads through MiXCR, one entry per CDR3 protein. The profile shows about 150,000 distinct CDR3 sequences, just over 50% of them singletons. Flow cytometry had shown expanded CD8+CD57+ cells in the patients chosen for sequencing. The diagnosis in all patients was severe acquired aplastic anemia. This CDR3 spans 13 amino acids. The germline gives CDR1 MRHNA, CDR2 SNTAGT. Sequenced input: sorted CD4+, CD8+, or CD8+CD57+ T cells (not recorded which) from PBMCs. The rearrangement joins TRBV6-4 to TRBJ2-2, with a possible D match to TRBD2 (5 bases). This sequence was found in a human donor with aplastic anemia. The CDR3 DNA is TGTGCCAGCAGTGTGAGCGACACCGGGGAGCCGTTTTTT. Amino acids: CASSVSDTGEPFF.